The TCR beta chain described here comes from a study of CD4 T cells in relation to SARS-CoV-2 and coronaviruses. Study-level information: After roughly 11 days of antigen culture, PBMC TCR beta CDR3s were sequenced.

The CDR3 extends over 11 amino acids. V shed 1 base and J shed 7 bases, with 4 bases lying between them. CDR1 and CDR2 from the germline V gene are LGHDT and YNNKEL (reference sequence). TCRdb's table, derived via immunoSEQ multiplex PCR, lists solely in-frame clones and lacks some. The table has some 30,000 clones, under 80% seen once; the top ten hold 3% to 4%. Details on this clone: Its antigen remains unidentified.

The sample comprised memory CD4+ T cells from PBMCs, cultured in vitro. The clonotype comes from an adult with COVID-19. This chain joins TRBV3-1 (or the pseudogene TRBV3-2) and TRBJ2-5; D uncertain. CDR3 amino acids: CASSQGGTQYF. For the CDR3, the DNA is TGTGCCAGCAGCCAAGGCGGGACCCAGTACTTC.